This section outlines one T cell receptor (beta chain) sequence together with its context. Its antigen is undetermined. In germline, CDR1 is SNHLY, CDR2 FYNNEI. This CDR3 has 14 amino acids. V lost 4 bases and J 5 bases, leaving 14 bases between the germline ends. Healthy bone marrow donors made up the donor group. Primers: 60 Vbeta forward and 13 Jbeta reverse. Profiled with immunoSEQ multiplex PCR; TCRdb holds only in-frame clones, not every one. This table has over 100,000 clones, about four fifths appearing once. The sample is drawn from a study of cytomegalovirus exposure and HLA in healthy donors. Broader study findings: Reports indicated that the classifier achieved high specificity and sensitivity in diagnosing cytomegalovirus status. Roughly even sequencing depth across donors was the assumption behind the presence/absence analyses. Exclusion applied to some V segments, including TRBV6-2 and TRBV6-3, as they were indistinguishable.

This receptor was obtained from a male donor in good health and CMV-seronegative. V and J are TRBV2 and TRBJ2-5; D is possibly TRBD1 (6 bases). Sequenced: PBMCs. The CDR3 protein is CASSGRTAGETQYF. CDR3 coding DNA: TGTGCCAGCAGTGGAAGGACAGCCGGGGAGACCCAGTACTTC.